Below, 25 T cell receptor beta chains from the same sample are listed, as sequenced in a study of blood T cell repertoires in COVID-19. Clones were read by immunoSEQ multiplex PCR, and TCRdb kept only the in-frame ones, dropping some. The sample gives 310,000 or so clones, 83% of which show up once; approximately 1.1% is in the top ten. The specimen was peripheral blood. These receptors were collected from a woman between 45 and 60 years old with acute or convalescent COVID-19.

In nucleotides, the CDR3 is TGTGCCAGCAGCGGCAGACTAGCGGGGCGTGGCGATACGCAGTATTTT. As protein: CASSGRLAGRGDTQYF. The rearrangement links TRBV5-4 to TRBJ2-3; 11 positions agree with TRBD2. The CDR3 totals 16 residues. J lost 6 bases, V lost 4 bases, and 10 bases had no gene match. Germline values: CDR1 SGHNT, CDR2 YYREEE (reference sequence).

The chain is built from TRBV5-1 and TRBJ1-2, with 7 bases matching TRBD1. J gave up 7 bases and V 7 bases, and 13 bases lay outside the gene matches. CDR3 length: 14 residues. Looked up from germline, CDR1 is SGHRS and CDR2 is YFSETQ. The CDR3 DNA sequence: TGCGCCAGCGGCGAAGGGGGCGCGTCGGCTGGCTACACCTTC. Translating gives CASGEGGASAGYTF.

The chain is built from TRBV6-1 and TRBJ2-7; 8 nucleotides agree with TRBD1. The V and J ends lost 8 bases and 3 bases, in that order; junction bases with no gene match: 6. This CDR3 region has 13 residues. Germline CDR1 is MNHNS and CDR2 is SASEGT. The CDR3 region has the DNA TGTGCCAGCGGCGGACAGGGCGTCTACGAGCAGTACTTC. Its translation is CASGGQGVYEQYF.

The chain combines TRBV7-2 with TRBJ2-1, with a possible D match to TRBD1 (5 bases). This CDR3 contains 14 residues. With 5 bases removed from V and 6 bases from J, the gap between germline ends came to 14 bases. CDR1 SGHTA and CDR2 FQGNSA come from the germline V gene. CDR3 nucleotides: TGTGCCAGCAGCCTTTTCCAAGACAGCAATGAGCAGTTCTTC. Encoded protein: CASSLFQDSNEQFF.

This clone was seen a single time. This chain connects TRBV12-3 or TRBV12-4 to TRBJ1-2; tentatively, D is TRBD1 (6 bases). V lost 7 bases to trimming and J lost 4 bases, with 10 bases between them. The CDR3 sequence is 12 residues long. The CDR3 DNA reads TGTGCCAGCAAGGGGGAGAGCTATGGCTACACCTTC. Amino acid sequence: CASKGESYGYTF.

The chain employs TRBV29-1 and TRBJ2-2, with 12 nucleotides matching TRBD2. After removal of 4 bases from V and 3 bases from J, the junction contained 18 bases not matched to a gene. The CDR3 runs 20 residues. Looked up from germline, CDR1 is SQVTM and CDR2 is ANQGSEA. The CDR3, as DNA: TGCAGCGTTGCAGAACCTTTCGGGCTAGCGGGAGGGCGGGACACCGGGGAGCTGTTTTTT. It codes for CSVAEPFGLAGGRDTGELFF.

Only one count was recorded for this clone. One end of the junction is discordant with germline, which a read error may explain. This sequence joins TRBV3-1 (or the pseudogene TRBV3-2) and TRBJ1-1; no clear D. The CDR3 totals 15 residues. CDR1 LGHDT and CDR2 YNNKEL come from the germline V gene (reference sequence). Written as DNA, the CDR3 is TGTGCCAGCAGCCCCCCCAACACAATGAAGACTGAAGCTTTCTTT. It encodes CASSPPNTMKTEAFF.

V usage is TRBV21-1 and J usage is TRBJ2-1; TRBD2, the D gene given by the table, was not confirmed from the DNA. TRBV21-1 is labeled a pseudogene. CDR3 length: 14 residues. The CDR3: CASSLRGANNEQFF. In nucleotides, the CDR3 is TGTGCCAGCAGCCTTCGCGGGGCCAACAATGAGCAGTTCTTC.

This clone has more than one count but fewer than ten. The J gene is TRBJ1-2, the V gene TRBV6-2 or TRBV6-3; the D gene is possibly TRBD1 (5 bases). Trimming removed 2 bases from V and 6 bases from J, with 10 bases in between. This CDR3 has 13 residues. Germline lookup yields CDR1 MNHEY and CDR2 SVGEGT. CDR3 DNA: TGTGCCAGCAGTTACGGCGGGACCGATGGCTACACCTTC. Its protein product is CASSYGGTDGYTF.

The genes are TRBV5-1 and TRBJ1-4, with 11 nucleotides matching TRBD1. Germline V gene lookup returns CDR1 SGHRS and CDR2 YFSETQ. J gave up 7 bases and V 1 base, and 6 bases lay outside the gene matches. The CDR3 contains 16 residues. DNA of the CDR3: TGCGCCAGCAGCTTGCTATCCGGGACAGGGGGTGAAAAACTGTTTTTT. Its protein product is CASSLLSGTGGEKLFF. Full variable domain (remainder filled in from reference TRBV5-1 and TRBJ1-4): KAGVTQTPRYLIKTRGQQVTLSCSPISGHRSVSWYQQTPGQGLQFLFEYFSETQRNKGNFPGRFSGRQFSNSRSEMNVSTLELGDSALYLCASSLLSGTGGEKLFFGSGTQLSVL.

The chain carries TRBV24-1 and TRBJ2-2; tentatively, D is TRBD1 (5 bases). This CDR3 spans 15 amino acids. The germline CDR1 and CDR2 sequences are KGHDR and SFDVKD. V lost 2 bases, J lost 4 bases, and 10 bases lay in between. The DNA of the CDR3 is TGTGCCACCAGTGATTCTGGACAATTCACCGGGGAGCTGTTTTTT. Translated: CATSDSGQFTGELFF.

The CDR3 sequence is CAWSVGGTSYEQYF. In DNA, the CDR3 is TGTGCCTGGAGTGTAGGCGGGACTAGCTACGAGCAGTACTTC. This chain joins TRBV30 and TRBJ2-7; 8 bases line up with TRBD2. CDR1 and CDR2 from the germline V gene are GTSNPN and SVGIG (reference sequence). V shed 0 bases and J 3 bases; nucleotides not matched to a gene: 4. The CDR3 contains 14 residues.

The rearrangement joins TRBV18 to TRBJ2-1; TRBD1 agrees at 9 bases. The V and J ends lost 6 bases and 5 bases, in that order; junction bases with no gene match: 5. Germline values: CDR1 KGHSH, CDR2 LQKENI. The CDR3 is 14 residues long. DNA of the CDR3: TGTGCCAGCTCCGCGGACAGGGGCCACAATGAGCAGTTCTTC. It yields the protein CASSADRGHNEQFF.

The genes are TRBV19 and TRBJ2-1; tentative D call: TRBD1 (5 bases). Germline CDR1 and CDR2: LNHDA and SQIVND (reference sequence). Trimming cost V 6 bases and J 8 bases, with 14 bases left between them. The CDR3 is made up of 13 amino acids. The CDR3, as DNA: TGTGCCAGTAGACAATCGACAGTGGATGAGCAGTTCTTC. Translating it yields CASRQSTVDEQFF.

This chain joins TRBV4-2 and TRBJ1-1; 8 bases are a match to TRBD1. This CDR3 is 14 amino acids long. CDR1 LGHNA and CDR2 YNFKEQ come from the germline V gene. V gave up 4 bases and J gave up 1 base; unmatched junction bases: 2. CDR3 nucleotides: TGTGCCAGCAGCCCTGGGACAGGGAACACTGAAGCTTTCTTT. Amino acid sequence: CASSPGTGNTEAFF.

The rearrangement joins TRBV3-1 (or the pseudogene TRBV3-2) to TRBJ1-1, with D possibly TRBD1 on 5 matching bases. V shed 3 bases and J shed 5 bases, with 13 bases lying between them. CDR1 is LGHDT, CDR2 YNNKEL, per germline (reference sequence). The CDR3 has 14 amino acids. As DNA, the CDR3 is TGTGCCAGCAGCCAGGGGCCGCGGGGTACTGAAGCTTTCTTT. Encoded protein: CASSQGPRGTEAFF.

The genes are TRBV4-2 and TRBJ1-4, with D hard to call. The germline CDR1 and CDR2 sequences are LGHNA and YNFKEQ. Trimming shortened V by 0 bases and J by 8 bases, and 13 bases separated the two germline ends. This CDR3 contains 15 residues. The CDR3 DNA sequence: TGTGCCAGCAGCCAAGATAAGGTCGGGGAGGAAAAACTGTTTTTT. It is translated as CASSQDKVGEEKLFF.

CDR3 nucleotide sequence: TGTGCCAGCAGGGAGGAGGGGACCCTCGGCACTGAAGCTTTCTTT. This translates into CASREEGTLGTEAFF. J is TRBJ1-1 and V is TRBV6-4; a weak D match, TRBD1 (5 bases). Germline V gene data show CDR1 as MRHNA and CDR2 as SNTAGT. Between the trimmed V and J ends, which lost 6 bases and 4 bases, there was a span of 18 bases. The CDR3 loop spans 15 amino acids.

This sequence joins TRBV5-1 and TRBJ1-5; D is ambiguous. V gave up 0 bases and J gave up 4 bases, with 5 bases separating them. The CDR3 extends over 13 amino acids. Looked up from germline, CDR1 is SGHRS and CDR2 is YFSETQ. Here the CDR3 reads CASSLGANQPQHF. DNA for the CDR3: TGCGCCAGCAGCTTGGGGGCGAATCAGCCCCAGCATTTT.

The chain is built from TRBV10-2 and TRBJ2-1; 7 positions agree with TRBD1. CDR3 length: 11 residues. Germline V gene lookup returns CDR1 WSHSY and CDR2 SAAADI. Germline trimming cut 7 bases from V and 15 bases from J; bases unmatched to any gene: 9. The CDR3 is CASTERGPGFF. The CDR3, as DNA: TGCGCCAGCACCGAAAGGGGGCCCGGGTTCTTC.

The chain recombines TRBV21-1 with TRBJ2-7; TRBD1 is the table's D call and was not checked against the DNA. TRBV21-1 is classified as a pseudogene. CDR3 size: 16 residues. The CDR3 protein is CASSKEDAGIPYEQYF. CDR3 sequence (DNA): TGTGCCAGCAGCAAAGAGGACGCAGGGATCCCCTACGAGCAGTACTTC.

The rearrangement joins TRBV19 to TRBJ1-2; 7 positions agree with TRBD1. The CDR3 is 16 amino acids. The V gene end was trimmed by 5 bases and the J gene end by 3 bases; junction bases not matched to a gene: 12. The germline CDR1 and CDR2 sequences are LNHDA and SQIVND (reference sequence). CDR3 coding DNA: TGTGCCAGTAGTTCCCCAGGAATAGGGGGCGACTATGGCTACACCTTC. Amino acids: CASSSPGIGGDYGYTF.

This clone turned up a few times. The gene calls are TRBV14 and TRBJ1-4; 7 bases map to TRBD1. The CDR3 totals 11 residues. The germline gives CDR1 SGHDN, CDR2 FVKESK. Trimming at V came to 5 bases and at J to 12 bases, leaving 3 bases not matched to a gene. CDR3 residues: CASSWGTELFF. CDR3 DNA: TGTGCCAGCAGCTGGGGGACAGAACTGTTTTTT.

V and J are TRBV18 and TRBJ2-2; D gene uncertain. The CDR3 runs to 12 residues. Between the trimmed V and J ends, which lost 6 bases and 4 bases, there was a span of 6 bases. Germline V lookup: CDR1 KGHSH, CDR2 LQKENI. The CDR3, as DNA: TGTGCCAGCTCTTCCAGCACCGGGGAGCTGTTTTTT. This gives the protein CASSSSTGELFF.

The gene calls are TRBV24-1 and TRBJ2-1; 9 bases agree with TRBD2. This CDR3 has 14 residues. CDR1 and CDR2 from the germline V gene are KGHDR and SFDVKD. V was pared by 8 bases and J by 10 bases, with 11 bases of the junction left unmatched. As DNA, the CDR3 is TGTGCCACCAAGCGAAGCGGAAGCGGGGGGGAGCAGTTCTTC. Encoded protein: CATKRSGSGGEQFF.